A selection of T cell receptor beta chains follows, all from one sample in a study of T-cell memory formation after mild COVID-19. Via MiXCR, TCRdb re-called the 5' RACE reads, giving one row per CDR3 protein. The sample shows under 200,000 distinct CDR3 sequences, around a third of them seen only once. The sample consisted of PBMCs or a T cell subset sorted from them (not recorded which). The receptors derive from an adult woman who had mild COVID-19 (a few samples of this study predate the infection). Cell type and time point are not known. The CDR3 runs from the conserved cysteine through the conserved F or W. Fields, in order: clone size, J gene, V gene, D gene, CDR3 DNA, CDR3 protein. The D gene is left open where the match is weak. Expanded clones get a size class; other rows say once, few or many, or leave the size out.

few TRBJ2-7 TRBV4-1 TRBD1 TGCGCCAGCAGCCAAGCCTCCGGGACAGGGGACGAGCAGTACTTC CASSQASGTGDEQYF
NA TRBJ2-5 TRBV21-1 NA TGTGCCAGCAGCAAATGGGGGATGGAGGAGACCCAGTACTTC CASSKWGMEETQYF
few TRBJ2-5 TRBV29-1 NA TGCAGCGTTGAAGTCCCGGGGGGCCAGGAGACCCAGTACTTC CSVEVPGGQETQYF
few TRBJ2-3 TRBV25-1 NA TGTGCCAGCAGTGAATTAGGGATAGGGGGAGGATACACAGATACGCAGTATTTT CASSELGIGGGYTDTQYF
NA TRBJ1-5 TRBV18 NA TGTGCCAGCTCACCAGGCAGGGTAGGGAATCAGCCCCAGCATTTT CASSPGRVGNQPQHF
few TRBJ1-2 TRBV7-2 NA TGTGCCAGCAGCGGGTTCCCCGAATTGGGGGGCTATGGCTACACCTTC CASSGFPELGGYGYTF
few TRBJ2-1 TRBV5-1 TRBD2 TGCGCCAGCAGCTCGGGACTAGCGGGAGGAGAGCAGTTCTTC CASSSGLAGGEQFF
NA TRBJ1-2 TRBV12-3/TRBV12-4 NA TGTGCCAGCAGTTTAGTGATTGGAGGTGGCTACACCTTC CASSLVIGGGYTF
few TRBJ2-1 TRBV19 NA TGTGCCAGTAGTGTCCGGGGATTAAATGAGCAGTTCTTC CASSVRGLNEQFF
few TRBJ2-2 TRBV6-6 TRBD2 TGTGCCACCACACCCGGGAGGACCACCGGGGAGCTGTTTTTT CATTPGRTTGELFF
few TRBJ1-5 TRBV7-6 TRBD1 TGTGCCAGCAGCTTAGGGGGACAGATTAGCAATCAGCCCCAGCATTTT CASSLGGQISNQPQHF
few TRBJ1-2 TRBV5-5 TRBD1 TGTGCCAGCAGCCCGCAGGGACAGGGATTGTTTGGCTACACCTTC CASSPQGQGLFGYTF
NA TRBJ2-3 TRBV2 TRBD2 TGTGCCAGCAGGAGAGGACTAGCGGGCACTAGCACAGATACGCAGTATTTT CASRRGLAGTSTDTQYF
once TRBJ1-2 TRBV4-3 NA TGCGCCAGCAGCCCAGGAGGCGATAACTATGGCTACACCTTC CASSPGGDNYGYTF
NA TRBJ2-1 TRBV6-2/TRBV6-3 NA TGTGCCAGCAGCGAGCCTAGCGACTACAATGAGCAGTTCTTC CASSEPSDYNEQFF
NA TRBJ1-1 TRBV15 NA TGTGCCACCAGCAGCCGGACAGAGTGGAATGAAGCTTTCTTT CATSSRTEWNEAFF
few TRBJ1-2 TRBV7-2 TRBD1 TGTGCCAGCAGCTCCCAGGGGGGCACCGGCTACACCTTC CASSSQGGTGYTF
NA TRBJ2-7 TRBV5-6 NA TGTGCCAGCAGCTTGGGTGGTACCTACGAGCAGTACTTC CASSLGGTYEQYF
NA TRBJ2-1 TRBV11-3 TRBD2 TGTGCCAGCAGCTACATTAGCGGGGGTCAGTTCTTC CASSYISGGQFF
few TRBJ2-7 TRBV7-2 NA TGTGCCAGCAGCTTGACGGGGGACGGTGTTGGCGAGCAGTACTTC CASSLTGDGVGEQYF
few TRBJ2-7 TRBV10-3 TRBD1 TGTGCCATCAGGTACTACAGGGGTGATCTTTTCTACGAGCAGTACTTC CAIRYYRGDLFYEQYF
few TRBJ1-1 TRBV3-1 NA TGTGCCAGCAGCCTGAACTGGGGACGGTCAAACACTGAAGCTTTCTTT CASSLNWGRSNTEAFF
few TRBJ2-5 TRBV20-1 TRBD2 TGCAGTGCTAGAGGACATCCGGGACTAGTGCAGGAGACCCAGTACTTC CSARGHPGLVQETQYF
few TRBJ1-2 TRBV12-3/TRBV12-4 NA TGTGCCAGCAGTTTAGTGGCAGCAAATGGCTACACCTTC CASSLVAANGYTF
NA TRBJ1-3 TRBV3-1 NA TGTGCCAGCAGCCAAAAGGCGGTTCGAAACACCATATATTTT CASSQKAVRNTIYF
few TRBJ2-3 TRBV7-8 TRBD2 TGTGCCAGCAGCCTTCGCCAGACTAGCGGGGCCCAGGATACGCAGTATTTT CASSLRQTSGAQDTQYF
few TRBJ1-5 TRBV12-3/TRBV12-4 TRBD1 TGTGCCAGCAGCTGGACAGGGGGCGGTCAGCCCCAGCATTTT CASSWTGGGQPQHF
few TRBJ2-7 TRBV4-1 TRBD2 TGCGCCAGCAGCCAAGGGACTAGCGGGAGAGGGGGCGAGCAGTACTTC CASSQGTSGRGGEQYF
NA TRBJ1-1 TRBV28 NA TGTGCCAGCAGCATATGGGGGAACACTGAAGCTTTCTTT CASSIWGNTEAFF
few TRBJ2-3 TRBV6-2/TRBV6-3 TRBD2 TGTGCCAGCAGTTACTTCGGGACTAGGGCCACAGATACGCAGTATTTT CASSYFGTRATDTQYF
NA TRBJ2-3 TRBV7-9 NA TGTGCCAGCAGCCCCACTACGCGGGGTCCCACAGATACGCAGTATTTT CASSPTTRGPTDTQYF
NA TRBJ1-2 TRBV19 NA TGTGCCAGTAGCGTGACAACGGACAGCACGGGTGGCTACACCTTC CASSVTTDSTGGYTF
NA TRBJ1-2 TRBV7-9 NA TGTGCCAGCAGCTTTGGGGATTCTCTTTCGGTCGGCTACACCTTC CASSFGDSLSVGYTF
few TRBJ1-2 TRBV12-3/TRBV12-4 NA TGTGCCAGCAGTTCTATAACAGGGAAGTATGGCTACACCTTC CASSSITGKYGYTF
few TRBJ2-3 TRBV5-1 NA TGCGCCAGCAGTTCCAGGGTCCCAGATACGCAGTATTTT CASSSRVPDTQYF
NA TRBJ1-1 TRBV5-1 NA TGCGCCAGCAGGGGTCTCGGGGACACTGAAGCTTTCTTT CASRGLGDTEAFF
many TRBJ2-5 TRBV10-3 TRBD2 TGTGCCATCAGTTTAGCGGGAGGGTCACAAGAGACCCAGTACTTC CAISLAGGSQETQYF
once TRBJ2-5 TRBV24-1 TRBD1 TGTGCCACCAGTGATTTCTCCGGGACAGGGCGGGAGACCCAGTACTTC CATSDFSGTGRETQYF
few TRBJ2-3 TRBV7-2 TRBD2 TGTGCCAGCAGCCCCTCAAGCGGGAGGCCCACAGATACGCAGTATTTT CASSPSSGRPTDTQYF
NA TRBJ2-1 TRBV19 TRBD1 TGTGCCAGTAGTGCGACAGGGGGGACGAATGAGCAGTTCTTC CASSATGGTNEQFF
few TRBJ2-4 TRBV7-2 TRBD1 TGTGCCAGCAGCTTAGCGGACAGGGGCCAGGACATTCAGTACTTC CASSLADRGQDIQYF
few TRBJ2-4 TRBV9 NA TGTGCCAGCTTTACCGGGGCCAAAAACATTCAGTACTTC CASFTGAKNIQYF
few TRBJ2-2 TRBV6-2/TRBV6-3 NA TGTGCCAGCATGGGGCATGGGGGCGACGGGGAGCTGTTTTTT CASMGHGGDGELFF
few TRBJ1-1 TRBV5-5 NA TGTGCCAGCAGCTTGACAGGGCCGAACACTGAAGCTTTCTTT CASSLTGPNTEAFF
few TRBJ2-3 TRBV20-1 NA TGCAGTGTCCCCGTTGGGGGTGCCAAATATACGCAGTATTTT CSVPVGGAKYTQYF
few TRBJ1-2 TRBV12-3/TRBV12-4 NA TGTGCCAGCAGTTTTGACCTTAACTATGGCTACACCTTC CASSFDLNYGYTF
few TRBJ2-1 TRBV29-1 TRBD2 TGCAGCGTTGTCCCTAGCGGGAGAGGAGGGCAGTTCTTC CSVVPSGRGGQFF
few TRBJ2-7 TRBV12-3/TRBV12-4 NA TGTGCCAGCAGCGCGGACAGCAATTGGGTATACGAGCAGTACTTC CASSADSNWVYEQYF
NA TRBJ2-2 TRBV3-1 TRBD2 TGTGCCAGCAGCCCTTACACTAGCGCGGGCACCGGGGAGCTGTTTTTT CASSPYTSAGTGELFF
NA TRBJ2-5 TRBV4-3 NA TGCGCCAGCAGCCAAGACTCTCAAGAGACCCAGTACTTC CASSQDSQETQYF
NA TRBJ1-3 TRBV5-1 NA TGCGCCAGCAGCTTGGAAGTGGGGAGCTCTGGAAACACCATATATTTT CASSLEVGSSGNTIYF
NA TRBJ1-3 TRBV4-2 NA TGTGCCAGCAGCCAAGCTTCGCTCTCTGGAAACACCATATATTTT CASSQASLSGNTIYF
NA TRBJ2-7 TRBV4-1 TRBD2 TGCGCCAGCAGCCTACTAGCGGGGGTGTCCTACGAGCAGTACTTC CASSLLAGVSYEQYF
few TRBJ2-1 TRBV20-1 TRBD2 TGCAGTGCTAGAGACTCAGGAGGGACTAGCGGGAGGCTATACAATGAGCAGTTCTTC CSARDSGGTSGRLYNEQFF
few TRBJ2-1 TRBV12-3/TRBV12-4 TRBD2 TGTGCCAGCAGCCGACTAGCGGGAGGAAGAAATGAGCAGTTCTTC CASSRLAGGRNEQFF
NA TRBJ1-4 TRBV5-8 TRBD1 TGTGCCAGCAGAAGGACAGGGGGAGCTAATGAAAAACTGTTTTTT CASRRTGGANEKLFF
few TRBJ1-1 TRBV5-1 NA TGCGCCAGCAGCACGGACATAACTTACACTGAAGCTTTCTTT CASSTDITYTEAFF
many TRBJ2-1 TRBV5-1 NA TGCGCCAGCAGCTTGGGGAGGGGACTCAATGAGCAGTTCTTC CASSLGRGLNEQFF